The table lists the clone carrying this T cell receptor beta chain with a count of one. Its antigen is not known. In the authors' workflow: With immunoSEQ giving junction-only sequences and no quality scores, filtering differed. Generated by immunoSEQ multiplex PCR, the TCRdb table keeps only in-frame clones and is missing some. The V and J calls and clone size come from that table; D and trimming were worked out from the DNA. The top ten clones hold 1.2% of a sample with roughly 1,800,000 clones, over 85% of them seen once. The data stem from a study of shared clonotypes between healthy human individuals. On the study more broadly: Three plates each covered CD4 naive and memory; CD8 naive two, CD8 memory one. Study-level points and caveats: Generation probabilities were higher for clonotypes shared across all four sorted-subset donors than for unshared ones.

CD45RO-negative, CCR7-positively selected cells formed the naive CD8 fraction, excluding terminally differentiated effector memory CD45RA+ cells. Donors comprised only Caucasian adults living in Nashville, Tennessee. This CDR3 is built from 14 residues. Germline V gene data show CDR1 as SEHNR and CDR2 as FQNEAQ (reference sequence). The trim removed 5 bases at V and 7 bases at J, leaving 7 bases unmatched. The V and J genes are TRBV7-9 and TRBJ1-4; 7 bases align to TRBD1. Specimen: naive CD8+ T cells sorted from blood. The sequence was obtained from a man aged 18-30 years in good health. CDR3 bases: TGTGCCAGCAGCAAGGGACAGCTAAGTGAAAAACTGTTTTTT. Amino acids: CASSKGQLSEKLFF.